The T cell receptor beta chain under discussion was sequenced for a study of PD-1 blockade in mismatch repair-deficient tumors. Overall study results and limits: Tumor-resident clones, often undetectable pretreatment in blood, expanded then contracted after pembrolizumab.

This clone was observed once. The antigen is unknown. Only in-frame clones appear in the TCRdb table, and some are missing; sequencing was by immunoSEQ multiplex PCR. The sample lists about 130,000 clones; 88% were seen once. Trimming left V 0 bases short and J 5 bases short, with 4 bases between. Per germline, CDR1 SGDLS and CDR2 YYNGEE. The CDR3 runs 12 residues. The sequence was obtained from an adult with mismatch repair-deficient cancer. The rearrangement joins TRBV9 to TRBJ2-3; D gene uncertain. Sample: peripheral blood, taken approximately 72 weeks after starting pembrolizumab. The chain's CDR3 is CASSVVEDTQYF. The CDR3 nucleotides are TGTGCCAGCAGCGTAGTAGAAGATACGCAGTATTTT.